The clone carrying this TCR beta chain was seen ten or more times. This specimen belongs to a study of metastatic and nonmetastatic thyroid tumors. TCRdb re-clonotyped the PCR reads through MiXCR. The table includes roughly 25,000 clones, 15% detected once. There were no patients who had received any treatment before thyroid surgery. This TCR was sampled from a female donor with papillary thyroid cancer or a benign thyroid nodule (not recorded which). Some clones in this sample may be carry-over from other donors' samples. The sequenced material came from blood.

This chain's CDR3 is CASSLRLAGEVHEQYF. Written as DNA, the CDR3 is TGTGCCAGCAGCTTGAGACTAGCGGGAGAAGTCCACGAGCAGTACTTC. V is TRBV5-5 and J is TRBJ2-7; 12 bases are shared with TRBD2. Germline loops: CDR1 SGHKS, CDR2 YYEKEE (reference sequence). J gave up 5 bases and V 1 base, and 7 bases lay outside the gene matches. This CDR3 contains 16 residues.